This TCR beta chain comes out of a study of OX40 agonist ivuxolimab in advanced cancers. It was autoimmune disease history or systemic immunosuppression that excluded patients. Cycle 7 day 1, cycle 4 day 1, and baseline were the timepoints at which blood was sampled. The study's findings and limits: CD8+ T cells averaged more expanded clones than CD4+.

TCRdb's table, derived via immunoSEQ multiplex PCR, lists solely in-frame clones and lacks some. This sample has approximately 60,000 clones, with more than 70% found just once. This CDR3 region has 15 residues. Trimming at V came to 1 base and at J to 2 bases, leaving 1 base not matched to a gene. Germline CDR1 is LGHNT and CDR2 is FRNRAP. As concerns this clone: Its target is not known.

This TCR was sampled from an adult with an advanced solid tumor such as melanoma, head and neck, liver or kidney cancer. The sample was CD4+ or CD8+ T cells sorted from blood, taken in a trial of the OX40 agonist ivuxolimab. V and J are TRBV12-5 and TRBJ2-2; TRBD1 matches at 7 bases. CDR3 sequence reads: CASGLGQGNTGELFF. The DNA for the CDR3 is TGTGCTAGTGGTTTGGGACAGGGTAACACCGGGGAGCTGTTTTTT.